This T cell receptor (beta chain) stems from a study of cytomegalovirus exposure and HLA in healthy donors (TCRdb year 2017). In the study overall: In an earlier analysis of some 610 of the donors, about 270 Gb of sequence data and 90 million to 120 million unique TCR beta sequences from approximately 180 million T cells were reported. Approximately 310 gigabases of sequencing data and roughly 80 million unique TCR sequences made up an early release that covered 640 HLA-typed donors. The genetic ancestry cluster associated with self-reported Caucasian donors included 70% to 85% of the 300 to 450 genotyped donors. The study aimed to test whether cataloging public T cell receptors could reveal signatures of past pathogen exposure. The study profiled the T cell repertoires of 550 to 700 subjects by immunosequencing and related them to cytomegalovirus serostatus. Besides the first cohort of hundreds of subjects, a separate validation cohort made up of over a hundred different subjects was used. To predict cytomegalovirus infection status, the study brought together high-throughput TCR immunosequencing, statistical association of individual TCRs with disease status, and machine learning. A later analysis re-analyzed previously published TCR beta repertoires from 660 or so donors and added high-resolution HLA genotyping to study TCR occurrence patterns. Rather than drawing on any new phenotypic data, the later analysis identified candidate immune exposures from TCR beta sequences and the way those sequences occurred across donors. An earlier analysis of 587 of the donors used high-throughput TCR beta sequencing to judge whether each TCR beta V gene segment behaved as functional or pseudogenic. Alongside the repertoire data, information on donor age, sex, ethnicity and CMV serostatus was compiled. A later genetic analysis took genome-wide SNP genotypes for about 65% of the 666 donors and used that subset as a discovery cohort. All discovery cohort repertoires had been generated using a single sequencing platform. Both class I and class II loci were covered by HLA typing, at four-digit resolution. The number of typed donors differed by locus: about 620-640 for A, B, C, DRB1 and DQB1; approximately 530 for DQA1; some 590 for DPA1; and around 490 for DPB1. Roughly five DR-DQ haplotypes were handled as single units for association and clustering, since linkage in the cohort was strong. Across roughly 420 genotyped donors of the cohort, an average of roughly 250,000 unique TCR beta nucleotide sequences per donor were sequenced, and around 20% of those sequences were non-productive.

In total, about 650 healthy bone marrow donors made up the cohort. At the time of sampling, every cohort member was nominally healthy, though immune exposures that went unrecorded were likely present. The donor was CMV seropositive and was included in the group of almost 300 seropositive cohort members. A peripheral blood sample was collected from each donor, and TCR beta sequencing was performed on peripheral blood mononuclear cells. Genomic DNA extraction from the blood cell samples was performed with the Qiagen DNeasy Blood Extraction Kit. The CDR3 has 12 amino acids, counting the end cysteine and phenylalanine. CDR3 DNA is the only sequence kept; it has 36 bases, read in frame from the first base. V and J are truncated by 0 bases and 12 bases respectively, leaving an intervening sequence of 13 bases. The germline V gene specifies SGHRS as CDR1 and YFSETQ as CDR2. The library was made by the immunoSEQ multiplex PCR assay. The multiplex PCR relied on a mix of 60 forward primers for TCR Vbeta segments and 13 reverse primers for TCR Jbeta segments. Amplification of the CDR3 region of rearranged TCR beta genes was performed with a multiplex PCR assay on genomic DNA. On the Illumina HiSeq System, the amplified TCR beta libraries were sequenced as 87-base-pair reads. On the study's bioinformatics: Across the 700 or so repertoires, a later analysis counted some 81 million unique TCR beta chains, about 10 million of which were shared by at least two donors. A nearest-neighbor algorithm error-corrected the raw reads and collapsed the reads into unique sequences, merging closely related sequences to remove PCR and sequencing errors. Alignment of CDR3 sequences to IMGT reference sequences was used to assign V, D and J gene segments. For a sequence to be retained, a match of at least six nucleotides was required to both a V gene segment and a J gene segment. A rearrangement counted as productive if the CDR3 had no stop codons and remained in frame with V and J, and every other rearrangement counted as non-productive. CDR3 was defined by IMGT convention, running from the second conserved V-encoded cysteine to the conserved J-encoded phenylalanine. The earlier analysis of some 600 of the donors excluded sequences that lacked an unambiguous match to a single V gene segment. In an earlier analysis of some 590 of the donors, a V segment was called functional when productive rearrangements were above 56.7%, and segregating when the standard deviation between donors exceeded 5%. A statistical classification framework was developed to diagnose cytomegalovirus status using the catalog of TCR beta chain sequences. A later analysis assigned V and J genes by comparing TCR nucleotide sequences with IMGT/GENE-DB human TR gene sequences. A later analysis assigned CDR3 sequences and most-parsimonious VDJ recombination scenarios with the TCRdist pipeline. In a later analysis, every TCR beta chain was defined by the combination of its CDR3 amino acid sequence and its V-gene family, and reads without a unique V-gene family were dropped. A later analysis removed 600 or so highly shared, low-generation-probability nucleotide sequences to deal with suspected cross-contamination and a sequencing artifact. In a later analysis, a clonal expansion index was calculated for each public chain from normalized within-repertoire ranks of inferred template counts. In a later analysis, generation probabilities were computed using a VDJ recombination model fitted to out-of-frame rearrangements, and the results were checked against IGoR. A later analysis scored TCR-TCR, TCR-HLA and TCR-CMV co-occurrence with hypergeometric tests, applying a repertoire-size bias correction to TCR pairs. To estimate false discovery rates, a later analysis permuted the HLA or CMV assignments 20 times. In a later analysis, co-occurring TCRs were grouped using DBSCAN, with TCRdist sequence similarity added in when clustering inside HLA-allele-positive subsets. Repertoires with fewer than 30,000 or more than 120,000 public chains, plus five repertoires with anomalous nucleotide sharing, were excluded from co-occurrence clustering. This immuneACCESS table, as held by TCRdb, lists in-frame sequences with V and J called but not all clones. Of the missing ones, under half trace to an unresolved V gene in checked studies; the others have no known cause. Clonal size and the V and J genes are those of that table, whereas D and trimming came from the DNA. The sample table contains about 150,000 clones; only one count was recorded for just under 80% of them. The ten largest clones capture 1% of the sample.

Of note for this clone: It lacks a known antigen. No quality values exist for individual bases; no much larger clone is one base distant.

Beyond this particular receptor, the publication reports: HLA typing was unavailable for some donors at each locus, so association tests used only the typed subset. Some IMGT-functional V segments, including TRBV6-2 and TRBV6-3, could not be distinguished by the 87-base-pair reads and were therefore excluded. At a false discovery rate of 0.05, a later analysis linked under 20,000 TCR beta sequences to specific HLA alleles. Because counts were too low, about 18 rarely observed V segments, including chromosome 9 orphons, were excluded from the earlier analysis of 587 of the donors. Only TCR beta chains were sequenced in this cohort, and the absence of alpha or paired-chain data limited detectable features. In an earlier analysis of around 500 of the donors, most TCR beta V segments appeared in productive rearrangements about 87% or about 30% of the time, broadly matching IMGT annotations. Immune exposure information for the cohort was limited to CMV serostatus. A total of 150 or so TCR beta chains were listed by the study as associated with cytomegalovirus. V-gene and J-gene trimming of TCR beta chains was associated with a missense DCLRE1C variant in a later genetic analysis, and the association was replicated in an independent cohort. According to the authors, the approach could potentially be generalized to other disease states and immunological phenotypes. A cluster of highly shared sequence variants was judged likely to be a technical artifact of the sequencing pipeline. In a later genetic analysis, fewer N-insertions in productive TCRs were reported among donors in an Asian-associated ancestry cluster than the roughly 700-donor mean. When HLA alleles, especially DR and DQ, strongly co-occurred, attributing TCR associations to individual alleles was difficult. Linkage disequilibrium might explain the correlated functional status among segregating V segments, but an unknown experimental factor could not be ruled out. Roughly uniform sequencing depth across donors was assumed in presence/absence analyses, although this assumption may not hold. A later analysis found that TCR association rates varied across HLA loci, with DRB1 alleles showing the most associated TCRs and HLA-C alleles the fewest. A further reported finding was that TCR beta sequences accurately predicted the HLA-A and HLA-B alleles for most subjects in the first cohort. The classifier was reported to diagnose cytomegalovirus status with high specificity and sensitivity in both the original and validation cohorts. According to a later analysis, most CMV-associated TCR beta chains appeared to be HLA-restricted, and the HLA associations seemed to be driven largely by CMV exposure. Most TCR sequences were observed very rarely across donors, whereas some public TCRs were present in many individuals. In vitro tests confirmed that a few of the cytomegalovirus-associated TCR beta chains recognize cytomegalovirus antigens. In a later analysis, HLA-associated TCR beta chains were found to be more clonally expanded and to have lower generation probabilities than equally common non-associated chains. Several of the top co-occurrence clusters appeared to be linked to parvovirus B19, influenza, CMV and Epstein-Barr virus, according to a later analysis.

Material: PBMCs. The chain joins TRBV5-1 to TRBJ2-7; 5 matching bases give a weak D call of TRBD1. This receptor was identified in a woman aged 45-59 years in good health and CMV-seropositive. The CDR3 region: CASSLAGNLPYF. The DNA sequence is given as TGCGCCAGCAGCTTGGCAGGGAACCTTCCGTACTTC. Supplemented by the reference TRBV5-1 and TRBJ2-7 proteins around the CDR3, the complete variable domain is KAGVTQTPRYLIKTRGQQVTLSCSPISGHRSVSWYQQTPGQGLQFLFEYFSETQRNKGNFPGRFSGRQFSNSRSEMNVSTLELGDSALYLCASSLAGNLPYFGPGTRLTVT.